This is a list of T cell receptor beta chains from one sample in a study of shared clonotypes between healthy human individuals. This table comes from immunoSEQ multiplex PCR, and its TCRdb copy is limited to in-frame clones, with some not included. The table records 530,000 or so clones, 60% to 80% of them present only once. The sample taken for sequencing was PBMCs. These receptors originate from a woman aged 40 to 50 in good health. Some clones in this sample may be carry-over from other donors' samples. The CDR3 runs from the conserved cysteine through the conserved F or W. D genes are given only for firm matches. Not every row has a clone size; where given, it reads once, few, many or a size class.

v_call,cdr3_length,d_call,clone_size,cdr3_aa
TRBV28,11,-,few,CASRRDYEQYF
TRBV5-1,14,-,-,CASSAATRREKLFF
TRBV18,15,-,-,CASSPWTASTDTQYF
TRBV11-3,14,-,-,CASSLGRVSGEQFF
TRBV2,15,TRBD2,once,CASPRTSGPYNEQFF
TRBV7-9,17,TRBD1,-,CASSSPGQGLFNEKLFF
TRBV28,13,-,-,CATGVIMNTEAFF
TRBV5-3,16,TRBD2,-,CARRRTSGHPTDTQYF
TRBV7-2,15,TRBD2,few,CASGFPASGFNEQFF
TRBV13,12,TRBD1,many,CASSLIGTAQYF
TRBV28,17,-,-,CASSFGALASSGVTQYF
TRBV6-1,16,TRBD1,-,CASSETPGQGSDTQYF
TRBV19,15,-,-,CASRNQDIGNQPQHF
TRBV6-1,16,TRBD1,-,CASSGDRRTLDYGYTF
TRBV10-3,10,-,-,CAIGTYGYTF
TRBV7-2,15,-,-,CASSLQTLGTGELFF
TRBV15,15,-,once,CATSRAGRLQETQYF
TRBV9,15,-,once,CASTRQAGVDYGYTF
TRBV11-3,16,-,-,CASSLPQADYTDTQYF
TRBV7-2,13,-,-,CASSLLGTGELFF
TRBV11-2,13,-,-,CASSPRRTAEAFF
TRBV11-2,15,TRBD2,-,CASSSIAGAYNEQFF
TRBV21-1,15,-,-,CASNTAGEGLETQYF
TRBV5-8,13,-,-,CASTLSRVGEAFF
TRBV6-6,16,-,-,CASTPLQGFGNQPQHF
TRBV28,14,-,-,CASSSTGTWGGYTF
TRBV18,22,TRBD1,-,CASSPPFTPGGLRAEGYNEQFF
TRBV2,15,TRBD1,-,CASSPIPGQPYEQYF
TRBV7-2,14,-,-,CASSLARVTGELFF
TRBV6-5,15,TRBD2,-,CASSTGTSGRNEQFF
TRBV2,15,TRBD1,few,CASSPGTGPLGGYTF
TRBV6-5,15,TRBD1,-,CASSKQGQGYSYWYF
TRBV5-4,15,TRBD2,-,CASSPTSGSFYEQFF
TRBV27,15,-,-,CASSSREAPGREQFF
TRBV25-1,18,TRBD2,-,CASSESPTLAGVGDTQYF
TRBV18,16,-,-,CASSSQAFSYNSPLHF
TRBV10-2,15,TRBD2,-,CASSILAGVYNEQFF
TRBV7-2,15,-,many,CASSLGPQVNAEAFF
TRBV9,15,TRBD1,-,CASSQTGGTAGELFF
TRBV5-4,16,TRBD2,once,CASSSRLAGGTDTQYF
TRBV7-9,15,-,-,CASSFEGPAYEKLFF
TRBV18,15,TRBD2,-,CASSPSSGDHNEQFF
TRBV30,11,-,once,CAWSGVNEQFF
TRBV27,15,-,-,CASSLGGFGNQPQHF
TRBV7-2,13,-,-,CASSLEWFLGYTF